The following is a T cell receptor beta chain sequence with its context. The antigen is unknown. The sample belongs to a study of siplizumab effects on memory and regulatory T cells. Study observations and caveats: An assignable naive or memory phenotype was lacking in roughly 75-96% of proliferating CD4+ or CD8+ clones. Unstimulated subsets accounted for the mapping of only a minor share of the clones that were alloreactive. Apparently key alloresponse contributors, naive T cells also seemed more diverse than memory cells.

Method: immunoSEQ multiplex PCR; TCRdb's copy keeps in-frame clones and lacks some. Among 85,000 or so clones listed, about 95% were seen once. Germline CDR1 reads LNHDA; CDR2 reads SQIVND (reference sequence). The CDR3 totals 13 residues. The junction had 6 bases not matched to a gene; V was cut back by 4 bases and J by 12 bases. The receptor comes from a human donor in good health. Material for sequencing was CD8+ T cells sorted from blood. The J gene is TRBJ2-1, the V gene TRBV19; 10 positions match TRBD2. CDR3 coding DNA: TGTGCCAGTAGTACGCCTAGCGGGAGTAGGCAGTTCTTC. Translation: CASSTPSGSRQFF.